The rows below give T cell receptor beta chains drawn from one sample of a study of CD8 T cells in Susac syndrome. TCRdb re-derived calls from the immunoSEQ multiplex PCR reads in MiXCR, one entry per CDR3 protein. The table includes approximately 120,000 distinct CDR3 sequences, around 94% detected once. Source material: CD4+ T cells from PBMCs. Receptors originate from a human donor in good health. Both conserved end residues are part of each CDR3. Each record gives: V gene, clone size, D gene, J gene, CDR3 protein, CDR3 DNA. D genes are given only for firm matches. Some rows have no size entry. The others give once, few or many, or a class for an expanded clone.

>TRBV20-1|NA|TRBD2|TRBJ2-3
CSAATSPVQDTQYF
TGCAGTGCAGCGACTAGCCCGGTACAAGATACGCAGTATTTT
>TRBV5-4|NA|NA|TRBJ1-2
CASSPGQSPFYGYTF
TGTGCCAGCAGCCCCGGACAGAGCCCATTCTATGGCTACACCTTC
>TRBV5-4|NA|TRBD2|TRBJ2-1
CASSSGSPSYNEQFF
TGTGCCAGCAGTAGCGGGAGCCCTTCCTACAATGAGCAGTTCTTC
>TRBV2|NA|TRBD2|TRBJ2-1
CASSTPGTSGSGLNEQFF
TGTGCCAGCAGTACGCCCGGGACTAGCGGGAGTGGATTGAATGAGCAGTTCTTC
>TRBV10-3|NA|TRBD2|TRBJ2-3
CAISEGTSGRAIDTQYF
TGTGCCATCAGTGAGGGGACTAGCGGGAGGGCGATAGATACGCAGTATTTT
>TRBV10-2|NA|NA|TRBJ2-4
CASSAPVRNIQYF
TGCGCCAGCAGTGCGCCCGTACGGAACATTCAGTACTTC
>TRBV9|NA|NA|TRBJ1-2
CASSVGEGGYTF
TGTGCCAGCAGCGTAGGGGAAGGGGGCTACACCTTC
>TRBV5-1|NA|NA|TRBJ2-2
CASRLSSDGDGELFF
TGCGCCAGCAGACTGTCTAGCGATGGTGACGGGGAGCTGTTTTTT
>TRBV19|NA|TRBD2|TRBJ2-1
CASSQRETNEQFF
TGTGCCAGTAGCCAGCGGGAGACCAATGAGCAGTTCTTC
>TRBV4-1|NA|TRBD2|TRBJ2-1
CASRQDVAGLYNEQFF
TGCGCCAGCAGACAAGACGTGGCGGGACTATACAATGAGCAGTTCTTC
>TRBV5-1|once|TRBD2|TRBJ2-3
CASNLLAGGTDTQYF
TGCGCCAGCAATCTACTAGCGGGGGGCACAGATACGCAGTATTTT
>TRBV29-1|NA|NA|TRBJ1-1
CSVENSYTEAFF
TGCAGCGTTGAAAACAGTTACACTGAAGCTTTCTTT
>TRBV3-1|once|NA|TRBJ2-1
CASSPPPYNEQFF
TGTGCCAGCAGCCCGCCACCCTACAATGAGCAGTTCTTC
>TRBV11-2|NA|NA|TRBJ1-2
CASSLDHGGQGYGYTF
TGTGCCAGCAGCTTAGATCACGGGGGGCAGGGGTATGGCTACACCTTC
>TRBV4-1|NA|NA|TRBJ1-2
CASSQGNQGGYGYTF
TGCGCCAGCAGCCAAGGAAATCAGGGCGGCTATGGCTACACCTTC
>TRBV20-1|NA|NA|TRBJ2-1
CSARDRLAVHEQFF
TGCAGTGCTAGAGATCGGCTAGCCGTGCATGAGCAGTTCTTC
>TRBV30|NA|NA|TRBJ1-4
CAWGSGANEKLFF
TGTGCCTGGGGCAGCGGAGCTAATGAAAAACTGTTTTTT
>TRBV5-1|once|NA|TRBJ2-1
CASRADSTYNEQFF
TGCGCCAGCAGAGCGGACTCCACCTACAATGAGCAGTTCTTC
>TRBV7-2|NA|NA|TRBJ1-2
CASSFGGVGGYTF
TGTGCCAGCAGCTTCGGGGGGGTAGGGGGCTACACCTTC
>TRBV12-3/TRBV12-4|NA|TRBD1|TRBJ1-5
CASKRTGLNQPQHF
TGTGCCAGCAAACGGACAGGGTTGAATCAGCCCCAGCATTTT
>TRBV28|NA|TRBD2|TRBJ2-7
CASSRASGDSYEQYF
TGTGCCAGCAGTCGGGCTAGCGGTGACTCCTACGAGCAGTACTTC
>TRBV14|NA|TRBD2|TRBJ2-1
CASSQSLAGGGEQFF
TGTGCCAGCAGCCAAAGTCTCGCGGGAGGAGGTGAGCAGTTCTTC
>TRBV19|NA|NA|TRBJ2-7
CASMPPREQYF
TGTGCCAGTATGCCCCCCCGCGAGCAGTACTTC
>TRBV7-2|NA|TRBD1|TRBJ2-2
CASSFGEQGAGELLF
TGTGCCAGCAGCTTTGGCGAGCAGGGGGCCGGGGAGCTGCTTTTT
>TRBV20-1|NA|NA|TRBJ1-2
CSARYGTNYGYTF
TGCAGTGCTAGATACGGGACCAACTATGGCTACACCTTC
>TRBV20-1|NA|TRBD2|TRBJ2-1
CSARELRGKAGSSYNEQFF
TGCAGTGCTAGAGAACTGCGGGGGAAAGCGGGATCCTCCTACAATGAGCAGTTCTTC
>TRBV23-1|NA|NA|TRBJ2-1
CASSQFHSVTQFF
TGCGCCAGCAGTCAATTTCACTCGGTCACCCAGTTCTTC